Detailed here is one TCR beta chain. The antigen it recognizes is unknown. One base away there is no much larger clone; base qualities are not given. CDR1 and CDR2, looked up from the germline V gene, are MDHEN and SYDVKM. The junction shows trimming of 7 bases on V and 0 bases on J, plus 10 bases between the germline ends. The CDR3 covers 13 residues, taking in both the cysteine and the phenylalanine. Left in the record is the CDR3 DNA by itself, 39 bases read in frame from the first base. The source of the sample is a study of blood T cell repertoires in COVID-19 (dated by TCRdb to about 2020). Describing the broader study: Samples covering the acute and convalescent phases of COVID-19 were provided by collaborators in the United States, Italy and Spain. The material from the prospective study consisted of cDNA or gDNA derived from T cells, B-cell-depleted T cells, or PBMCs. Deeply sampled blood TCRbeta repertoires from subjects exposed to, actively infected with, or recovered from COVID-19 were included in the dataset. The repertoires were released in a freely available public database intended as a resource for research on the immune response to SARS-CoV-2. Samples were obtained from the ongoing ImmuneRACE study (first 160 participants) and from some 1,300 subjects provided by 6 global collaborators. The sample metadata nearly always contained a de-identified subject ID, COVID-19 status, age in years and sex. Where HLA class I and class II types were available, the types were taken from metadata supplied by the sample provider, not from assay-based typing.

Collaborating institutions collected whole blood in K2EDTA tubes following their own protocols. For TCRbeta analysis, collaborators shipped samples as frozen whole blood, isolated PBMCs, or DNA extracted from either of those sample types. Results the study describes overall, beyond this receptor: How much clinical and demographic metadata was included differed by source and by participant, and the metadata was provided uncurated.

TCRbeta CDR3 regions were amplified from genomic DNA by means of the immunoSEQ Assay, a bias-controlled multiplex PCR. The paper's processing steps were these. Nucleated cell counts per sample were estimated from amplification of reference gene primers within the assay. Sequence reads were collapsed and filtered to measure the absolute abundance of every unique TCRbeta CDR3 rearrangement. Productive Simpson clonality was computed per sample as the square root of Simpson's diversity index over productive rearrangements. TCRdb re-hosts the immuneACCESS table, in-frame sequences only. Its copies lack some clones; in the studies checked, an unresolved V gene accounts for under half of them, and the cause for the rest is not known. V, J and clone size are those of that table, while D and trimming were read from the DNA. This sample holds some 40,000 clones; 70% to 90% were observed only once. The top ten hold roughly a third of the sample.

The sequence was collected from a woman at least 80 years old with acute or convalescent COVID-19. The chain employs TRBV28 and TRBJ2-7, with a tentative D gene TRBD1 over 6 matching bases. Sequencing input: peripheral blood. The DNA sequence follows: TGTGCCAGCAAGAAGGGGGTCTCCTACGAGCAGTACTTC. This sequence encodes CASKKGVSYEQYF. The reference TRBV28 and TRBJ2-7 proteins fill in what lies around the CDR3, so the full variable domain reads DVKVTQSSRYLVKRTGEKVFLECVQDMDHENMFWYRQDPGLGLRLIYFSYDVKMKEKGDIPEGYSVSREKKERFSLILESASTNQTSMYLCASKKGVSYEQYFGPGTRLTVT.